These T cell receptor beta chains were read from a single sample in a study of T cells in Graves' hyperthyroidism and ophthalmopathy. Each CDR3 protein is one row after TCRdb ran MiXCR on the multiplex PCR reads. The sample lists hundreds of thousands of distinct CDR3 sequences; around a third were seen once. Source material: blood. The receptor source for this set is a middle-aged woman with Graves' hyperthyroidism. CDR3s include the opening cysteine and the closing phenylalanine or tryptophan. A D gene is named only where the DNA matches it firmly. Size is stated for part of the rows, as once, few or many counts, or as a class when the clone is expanded.

v_gene: TRBV6-4; j_gene: TRBJ1-2; d_gene: TRBD1; abundance: -; CDR3aa: CASSDRDRGSTFGYTF; CDR3nt: TGTGCCAGCAGTGATCGGGACAGGGGATCCACCTTTGGCTACACCTTC
v_gene: TRBV12-3/TRBV12-4; j_gene: TRBJ1-1; d_gene: TRBD1; abundance: -; CDR3aa: CASFIQGMDTEAFF; CDR3nt: TGTGCCAGCTTTATACAGGGGATGGACACTGAAGCTTTCTTT
v_gene: TRBV20-1; j_gene: TRBJ2-7; d_gene: -; abundance: -; CDR3aa: CSAQGLIAEQYF; CDR3nt: TGCAGTGCTCAGGGGTTAATCGCCGAGCAGTACTTC
v_gene: TRBV2; j_gene: TRBJ2-7; d_gene: TRBD2; abundance: many; CDR3aa: CASSRREGYEQYF; CDR3nt: TGTGCCAGCAGTCGAAGGGAGGGATACGAGCAGTACTTC
v_gene: TRBV24-1; j_gene: TRBJ2-7; d_gene: TRBD2; abundance: once; CDR3aa: CATSDASGRLEQYF; CDR3nt: TGTGCCACCAGTGACGCTAGCGGGAGGCTTGAGCAGTACTTC
v_gene: TRBV19; j_gene: TRBJ2-2; d_gene: -; abundance: once; CDR3aa: CASWDGALLFF; CDR3nt: TGTGCCAGTTGGGACGGGGCCCTGCTGTTTTTC
v_gene: TRBV19; j_gene: TRBJ2-7; d_gene: TRBD1; abundance: many; CDR3aa: CATRDRGKKWEQYF; CDR3nt: TGTGCCACCCGGGACAGGGGTAAGAAATGGGAGCAGTACTTC
v_gene: TRBV20-1; j_gene: TRBJ1-5; d_gene: -; abundance: many; CDR3aa: CSATTPGPDQPQHF; CDR3nt: TGCAGTGCTACCACTCCCGGGCCCGATCAGCCCCAGCATTTT
v_gene: TRBV29-1; j_gene: TRBJ2-5; d_gene: TRBD1; abundance: -; CDR3aa: CSVRTGAGETQYF; CDR3nt: TGCAGCGTTAGGACAGGGGCCGGGGAGACCCAGTACTTC
v_gene: TRBV20-1; j_gene: TRBJ1-2; d_gene: TRBD1; abundance: -; CDR3aa: CSARDGLTGPDANYGYTF; CDR3nt: TGCAGTGCTAGAGACGGTCTGACAGGGCCCGACGCTAACTATGGCTACACCTTC
v_gene: TRBV7-8; j_gene: TRBJ1-5; d_gene: -; abundance: few; CDR3aa: CASSLVFGDYSNQPQHF; CDR3nt: TGTGCCAGCAGCTTAGTCTTTGGTGATTATAGCAATCAGCCCCAGCATTTT
v_gene: TRBV19; j_gene: TRBJ1-1; d_gene: -; abundance: many; CDR3aa: CASSIAPNTEAFF; CDR3nt: TGTGCCAGTAGTATAGCCCCTAACACTGAAGCTTTCTTT
v_gene: TRBV4-1; j_gene: TRBJ2-7; d_gene: TRBD1; abundance: many; CDR3aa: CASSQSRQGEHEQYF; CDR3nt: TGCGCCAGCAGCCAAAGCAGACAGGGGGAACACGAGCAGTACTTC
v_gene: TRBV10-2; j_gene: TRBJ2-2; d_gene: -; abundance: few; CDR3aa: CASSKTGGGELFF; CDR3nt: TGCGCCAGCAGTAAAACAGGAGGCGGGGAGCTGTTTTTT
v_gene: TRBV29-1; j_gene: TRBJ2-7; d_gene: -; abundance: many; CDR3aa: CSVQDRSRSYEQYF; CDR3nt: TGCAGCGTTCAAGACAGGAGCCGATCCTACGAGCAGTACTTC
v_gene: TRBV6-5; j_gene: TRBJ1-1; d_gene: -; abundance: few; CDR3aa: CATGSTDNTEAFF; CDR3nt: TGTGCCACCGGGTCGACAGACAACACTGAAGCTTTCTTT
v_gene: TRBV10-1; j_gene: TRBJ2-2; d_gene: -; abundance: few; CDR3aa: CASRDGNTGELFF; CDR3nt: TGCGCCAGCAGAGACGGGAACACCGGGGAGCTGTTTTTT
v_gene: TRBV29-1; j_gene: TRBJ1-1; d_gene: -; abundance: many; CDR3aa: CSVEGRGPNTEAFF; CDR3nt: TGCAGCGTTGAGGGCAGGGGACCGAACACTGAAGCTTTCTTT
v_gene: TRBV2; j_gene: TRBJ1-2; d_gene: -; abundance: few; CDR3aa: CASSVGEDGYTF; CDR3nt: TGTGCCAGCAGCGTTGGTGAGGATGGCTACACCTTC
v_gene: TRBV7-9; j_gene: TRBJ2-7; d_gene: -; abundance: -; CDR3aa: CASSPAPPSVNYEQYF; CDR3nt: TGTGCCAGCAGCCCCGCCCCCCCCTCCGTCAATTACGAGCAGTACTTC
v_gene: TRBV7-2; j_gene: TRBJ1-2; d_gene: TRBD1; abundance: -; CDR3aa: CASSLGQVGSSYTF; CDR3nt: TGTGCCAGCAGCTTGGGACAGGTCGGTTCGAGCTACACCTTC
v_gene: TRBV20-1; j_gene: TRBJ1-1; d_gene: TRBD1; abundance: few; CDR3aa: CSATGQGLSEAFF; CDR3nt: TGCAGTGCTACCGGACAGGGATTATCTGAAGCTTTCTTT